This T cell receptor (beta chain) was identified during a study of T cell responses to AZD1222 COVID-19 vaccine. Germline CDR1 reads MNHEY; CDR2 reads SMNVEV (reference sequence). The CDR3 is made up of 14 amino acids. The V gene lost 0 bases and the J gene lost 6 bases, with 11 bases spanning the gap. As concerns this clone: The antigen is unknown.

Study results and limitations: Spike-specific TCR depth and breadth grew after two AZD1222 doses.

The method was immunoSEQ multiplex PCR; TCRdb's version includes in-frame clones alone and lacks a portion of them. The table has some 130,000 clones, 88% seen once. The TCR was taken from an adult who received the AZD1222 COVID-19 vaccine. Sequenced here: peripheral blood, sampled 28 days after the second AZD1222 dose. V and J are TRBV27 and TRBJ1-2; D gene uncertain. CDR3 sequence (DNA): TGTGCCAGCAGTTTATCTAAGGGTGCAGATGGCTACACCTTC. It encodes CASSLSKGADGYTF.